A selection of T cell receptor beta chains follows, all from one sample in a study of technical replicates of blood from several donors. TCRdb's copy holds only in-frame clones and misses some; the assay was immunoSEQ multiplex PCR. The sample records fewer than 80,000 clones, 89% being singletons. The sample was PBMCs. These receptors were collected from a human donor in good health. Some clones in this sample may be carry-over from other donors' samples. Both conserved end residues are part of each CDR3. A D gene is named only where the DNA matches it firmly. Only part of the rows carry a size: once, few, many, or a class if the clone is expanded.

TRBJ1-1	NA	TRBV4-3	few	CASSHGWPAEAFF	TGCGCCAGCAGCCATGGTTGGCCCGCTGAAGCTTTCTTT
TRBJ1-4	TRBD1	TRBV5-1	NA	CASSLGDSATNEKLFF	TGCGCCAGCAGCTTGGGGGACAGTGCAACTAATGAAAAACTGTTTTTT
TRBJ2-7	NA	TRBV5-5	NA	CASSLGEYGEQYF	TGTGCCAGCAGCTTGGGGGAGTATGGGGAGCAGTACTTC
TRBJ2-1	NA	TRBV27	NA	CASSSHRTLLQFF	TGTGCCAGCAGTTCCCATCGGACTCTGCTTCAGTTCTTC
TRBJ2-7	NA	TRBV21-1	NA	CASSDTSGSDYEQYF	TGTGCCAGCAGCGACACTAGCGGGAGTGATTACGAGCAGTACTTC
TRBJ1-1	NA	TRBV6-6	NA	CASSYAGGALTEAFF	TGTGCCAGCAGCTATGCGGGGGGCGCCCTCACTGAAGCTTTCTTT
TRBJ2-7	TRBD2	TRBV6-5	NA	CASSYGTSGPYEQYF	TGTGCCAGCAGTTACGGGACTAGCGGACCCTACGAGCAGTACTTC
TRBJ2-5	NA	TRBV5-1	NA	CASSLQVRETQYF	TGCGCCAGCAGCTTGCAGGTTCGGGAGACCCAGTACTTC
TRBJ2-1	TRBD2	TRBV4-2	NA	CASSQVAGTSGKYNEQFF	TGTGCCAGCAGCCAAGTCGCAGGGACTAGCGGCAAGTACAATGAGCAGTTCTTC
TRBJ2-5	NA	TRBV7-9	NA	CASSGTTGPYQQTQYF	TGTGCCAGCAGCGGAACGACAGGCCCCTACCAACAGACCCAGTACTTC
TRBJ2-7	NA	TRBV9	NA	CASTRQGNPENEQYF	TGTGCCAGCACGCGTCAGGGGAACCCCGAGAACGAGCAGTACTTC
TRBJ2-3	NA	TRBV27	NA	CASSLFGGTDTQYF	TGTGCCAGCAGTTTATTCGGGGGCACAGATACGCAGTATTTT
TRBJ1-5	NA	TRBV6-6	NA	CASSKSQGATNQPQHF	TGTGCCAGCAGTAAGTCCCAAGGGGCTACCAATCAGCCCCAGCATTTT
TRBJ2-7	NA	TRBV6-6	NA	CASSYLRLGDYEQYF	TGTGCCAGCAGTTACCTAAGATTAGGGGACTACGAGCAGTACTTC
TRBJ1-2	NA	TRBV29-1	NA	CSAYAASANYGYTF	TGCAGCGCCTATGCGGCGTCCGCTAACTATGGCTACACCTTC
TRBJ2-7	TRBD1	TRBV6-1	once	CASSETGGGEQYF	TGTGCCAGCAGTGAGACAGGGGGCGGCGAGCAGTACTTC
TRBJ2-7	NA	TRBV21-1	NA	CASSKAPNYEQYF	TGTGCCAGCAGCAAGGCCCCCAATTACGAGCAGTACTTC
TRBJ2-3	TRBD2	TRBV27	few	CASSRTLGLAGVVGTDTQYF	TGTGCCAGCAGTCGCACGCTGGGACTAGCGGGAGTCGTGGGCACAGATACGCAGTATTTT
TRBJ2-3	NA	TRBV6-1	once	CASSDANGHSTQYF	TGTGCCAGCAGTGATGCGAATGGCCACAGTACGCAGTATTTT
TRBJ2-1	TRBD2	TRBV5-4	NA	CASSPAGGSYNEQFF	TGTGCCAGCAGCCCGGCGGGGGGATCCTACAATGAGCAGTTCTTC
TRBJ2-7	NA	TRBV6-6	NA	CASRGGSYEQYF	TGTGCCAGCAGGGGGGGCTCCTACGAGCAGTACTTC
TRBJ1-6	NA	TRBV4-1	NA	CASSQGDRGSPLHF	TGCGCCAGCAGCCAAGGGGATAGGGGTTCACCCCTCCACTTT
TRBJ2-7	TRBD2	TRBV4-1	NA	CASSQLAGGSYEQYF	TGCGCCAGCAGCCAACTAGCGGGGGGCTCCTACGAGCAGTACTTC
TRBJ1-1	NA	TRBV13	NA	CASSAGRMNTEAFF	TGTGCCAGCAGCGCGGGGAGAATGAACACTGAAGCTTTCTTT
TRBJ1-1	NA	TRBV6-4	NA	CASSSEEGSEAFF	TGTGCCAGCAGCAGTGAGGAAGGTTCCGAAGCTTTCTTT
TRBJ2-6	NA	TRBV30	NA	CAWTAGHLISGANVLTF	TGTGCCTGGACTGCTGGACACCTAATCTCTGGGGCCAACGTCCTGACTTTC
TRBJ1-6	NA	TRBV6-1	NA	CASRPGTGLSSPLHF	TGTGCCAGCAGACCGGGAACAGGGTTGAGTTCACCCCTCCACTTT
TRBJ1-5	NA	TRBV19	NA	CASSTPAGQPQHF	TGTGCCAGTAGTACGCCCGCGGGACAGCCCCAGCATTTT
TRBJ2-7	NA	TRBV15	NA	CATSRDLSDPYEQYF	TGTGCCACCAGCAGAGATTTGTCAGATCCCTACGAGCAGTACTTC
TRBJ2-7	NA	TRBV19	NA	CASSPDAGTLEQYF	TGTGCCAGTAGTCCTGACGCGGGGACTCTCGAGCAGTACTTC
TRBJ1-6	TRBD1	TRBV5-6	NA	CASRERDRYSPLHF	TGTGCCAGCAGGGAACGGGACAGATATTCACCCCTCCACTTT